The 20 T cell receptor beta chains listed next were all sequenced from one sample in a study of cytomegalovirus exposure and HLA in healthy donors. The PCR made use of 60 Vbeta and 13 Jbeta primers. The data were produced by immunoSEQ multiplex PCR, yet TCRdb's version contains in-frame clones alone and is incomplete. The profile covers under 250,000 clones, with approximately 80% appearing a single time and 2.9% taken by the ten largest. Sequencing was carried out using PBMCs. The source of these receptors is a woman younger than 45 in good health and CMV-seronegative.

The V and J genes are TRBV7-9 and TRBJ2-7; TRBD1 agrees at 8 bases. The length of the CDR3 is 12 residues. The germline V gene has CDR1 SEHNR and CDR2 FQNEAQ (reference sequence). The J segment lost 4 bases and the V segment lost 5 bases, leaving 1 base of the junction unmatched. CDR3 in amino acids: CASSTGGYEQYF. CDR3 bases: TGTGCCAGCAGCACAGGGGGTTACGAGCAGTACTTC.

V usage is TRBV27 and J usage is TRBJ1-5; no clear D gene. From germline, CDR1 is MNHEY and CDR2 SMNVEV (reference sequence). This CDR3 is 14 amino acids long. V was cut by 3 bases and J by 3 bases, with 9 bases left in between. This chain's CDR3 is CASSLVGANQPQHF. The CDR3 bases are TGTGCCAGCAGTTTGGTAGGAGCCAATCAGCCCCAGCATTTT.

This chain uses TRBV6-1 with TRBJ2-1, with 11 bases fitting TRBD2. There are 14 residues in the CDR3. With V trimmed by 10 bases and J by 7 bases, 9 bases remained unmatched. Germline lookup yields CDR1 MNHNS and CDR2 SASEGT. The CDR3 region has the DNA TGTGCCAACGTACTAGCGGGAGTTGGAAATGAGCAGTTCTTC. As protein: CANVLAGVGNEQFF.

The CDR3 bases are TGCGCCAGCAGCTTGACCGGGACAGGGAACGTGGAGACCCAGTACTTC. It specifies CASSLTGTGNVETQYF. The V gene is TRBV5-1, the J gene TRBJ2-5, with 9 bases aligning to TRBD1. Losses at the gene ends were 1 base for V and 5 bases for J; bases not matched to a gene: 9. Germline V lookup: CDR1 SGHRS, CDR2 YFSETQ. CDR3 length: 16 residues. The entire variable domain, with the rest obtained from reference TRBV5-1 and TRBJ2-5, is as follows: KAGVTQTPRYLIKTRGQQVTLSCSPISGHRSVSWYQQTPGQGLQFLFEYFSETQRNKGNFPGRFSGRQFSNSRSEMNVSTLELGDSALYLCASSLTGTGNVETQYFGPGTRLLVL.

The V and J genes are TRBV7-2 and TRBJ2-2, with TRBD2 matching over 14 bases. Losses at the gene ends were 5 bases for V and 6 bases for J; bases not matched to a gene: 8. The CDR3 runs 17 residues. The germline CDR1 and CDR2 sequences are SGHTA and FQGNSA. In nucleotides, the CDR3 is TGTGCCAGCAGCAAGGGACTAGCGGGAGTGTTGGCCGGGGAGCTGTTTTTT. Its translation: CASSKGLAGVLAGELFF.

This clone was seen a handful of times. This chain connects TRBV29-1 to TRBJ2-7; 8 positions agree with TRBD2. Trimming removed 6 bases from V and 1 base from J; junction bases left unmatched: 5. Germline V gene data show CDR1 as SQVTM and CDR2 as ANQGSEA. CDR3 length equals 13 residues. This chain's CDR3 is CSVGSGESYEQYF. For the CDR3, the DNA is TGCAGCGTCGGTAGCGGGGAGTCCTACGAGCAGTACTTC.

This clone was seen a single time. CDR3 DNA: TGTGCCAGCAGCCCGAGAGGGGGAAGAGTGACCTACGAGCAGTACTTC. Residues: CASSPRGGRVTYEQYF. The chain couples TRBV7-9 to TRBJ2-7, with TRBD1 as a possible D gene (6 bases). In germline, CDR1 is SEHNR, CDR2 FQNEAQ (reference sequence). This CDR3 is 16 amino acids long. Deletions cut 5 bases from V and 2 bases from J, with 19 bases between.

As DNA, the CDR3 is TGTGCCAGCAGCCCGACGACCGGGACAAACACCTACGAGCAGTACTTC. Protein sequence: CASSPTTGTNTYEQYF. The chain employs TRBV7-6 and TRBJ2-7; tentative D call: TRBD1 (6 bases). This CDR3 has 16 amino acids. Germline lookup yields CDR1 SGHVS and CDR2 FNYEAQ. Trimming took 5 bases from V and 2 from J, leaving 19 bases between them.

The chain uses TRBV27 and TRBJ2-3; D may be TRBD1 (5 bases). The CDR3 loop spans 14 amino acids. V was trimmed by 1 base and J by 7 bases, leaving 12 bases between them. The germline CDR1 and CDR2 sequences are MNHEY and SMNVEV (reference sequence). Here the CDR3 DNA reads TGTGCCAGCAGTTTATTGCAGGGCGTGAATACGCAGTATTTT. Its translation: CASSLLQGVNTQYF.

V and J are TRBV28 and TRBJ1-5; tentatively, D is TRBD1 (6 bases). Germline V CDR1 and CDR2: MDHEN, SYDVKM. V lost 5 bases and J lost 4, with 15 bases in between. The length of the CDR3 is 15 residues. Here the CDR3 DNA reads TGTGCCAGCAGTACCCCACAGGGAGGGAATCAGCCCCAGCATTTT. Its protein product is CASSTPQGGNQPQHF.

The chain is built from TRBV30 and TRBJ2-5, with 9 positions matching TRBD1. Judging by the DNA end, TRBJ2-7 fits better; the J call may be wrong. Germline V gene data show CDR1 as GTSNPN and CDR2 as SVGIG (reference sequence). This CDR3 contains 13 residues. The CDR3 here is CACNRGRAYEQYF. The CDR3 coding sequence is TGTGCCTGTAACAGGGGGCGCGCCTACGAGCAGTACTTC.

This chain connects TRBV11-2 to TRBJ1-1; possible D gene TRBD1, 6 bases. Germline V CDR1 and CDR2: SGHAT, FQNNGV. The CDR3 length is 12 residues. Trimming left V 3 bases short and J 11 bases short, with 13 bases between. DNA for the CDR3: TGTGCCAGCAGCTTCCAGGGGTTTTCTGCTTTCTTT. It is translated as CASSFQGFSAFF.

V is TRBV30 and J is TRBJ1-1; the D is unclear. The CDR3 totals 11 residues. V lost 1 base to trimming and J lost 8 bases, with 8 bases between them. The V gene's germline CDR1 is GTSNPN and CDR2 SVGIG (reference sequence). Here the CDR3 DNA reads TGTGCCTGGAGTGCTTACGGGGAAGCTTTCTTT. It translates to CAWSAYGEAFF.

The chain links TRBV7-3 to TRBJ1-2, with 9 bases aligning to TRBD1. V was clipped by 2 bases and J by 7 bases; unmatched bases: 5. This CDR3 is built from 14 residues. CDR1 and CDR2 from the germline V gene are SGHTA and FQGTGA. The CDR3 region is CASSLLGQGGGYTF. The CDR3 DNA follows: TGTGCCAGCAGCTTACTGGGACAGGGTGGTGGCTACACCTTC.

The V gene is TRBV5-1, the J gene TRBJ2-3; the D is unclear. The V gene's germline CDR1 is SGHRS and CDR2 YFSETQ. V was pared by 0 bases and J by 1 base, with 15 bases between. This CDR3 contains 17 residues. For the CDR3, the DNA is TGCGCCAGCAGCTTGGGACTGACGTCATTGGGCACAGATACGCAGTATTTT. The encoded protein is CASSLGLTSLGTDTQYF.

The chain links TRBV27 to TRBJ1-1; no firm D call. This CDR3 contains 16 residues. Germline lookup yields CDR1 MNHEY and CDR2 SMNVEV (reference sequence). Trimming took off 1 base at V and 5 bases at J, with 17 bases between the two ends. This CDR3 reads CASSLLSFGRKTEAFF. The CDR3 DNA follows: TGTGCCAGCAGTTTATTGTCTTTCGGCAGGAAGACTGAAGCTTTCTTT.

The chain recombines TRBV11-3 with TRBJ1-5; TRBD1 matches 8 bases. Germline V gene data show CDR1 as SGHNT and CDR2 as YENEEA. Trimming at V came to 2 bases and at J to 6 bases, leaving 9 bases not matched to a gene. The CDR3 has 16 residues. The CDR3 spells CASSLTLPGGCQPQHF. The CDR3 coding sequence is TGTGCCAGCAGCTTAACTCTTCCAGGGGGCTGTCAGCCCCAGCATTTT.

The V call is TRBV29-1, the J call TRBJ2-7; TRBD2 matches 13 bases. Losses at the gene ends were 6 bases for V and 3 bases for J; bases not matched to a gene: 8. This CDR3 is built from 15 residues. Per germline, CDR1 SQVTM and CDR2 ANQGSEA. The CDR3 DNA follows: TGCAGCGTCCTAGGGACTAGCGGGACGATCTACGAGCAGTACTTC. This codes for CSVLGTSGTIYEQYF.

This rearrangement joins TRBV14 to TRBJ1-5, with 7 bases matching TRBD1. Germline V gives CDR1 SGHDN, CDR2 FVKESK. The CDR3 is made up of 12 amino acids. After removal of 4 bases from V and 11 bases from J, the junction contained 5 bases not matched to a gene. CDR3 in amino acids: CASSLDRESQHF. The DNA of the CDR3 is TGTGCCAGCAGCCTCGACAGGGAGTCCCAGCATTTT.

V usage is TRBV4-1 and J usage is TRBJ2-5; D unclear. Germline V lookup: CDR1 MGHRA, CDR2 YSYEKL. The CDR3 spans 15 residues. Trimming pared 0 bases from V and 6 bases from J, leaving 14 bases between. CDR3 loop: CASSQDLNHGQTQYF. The CDR3 region has the DNA TGCGCCAGCAGCCAAGATCTAAACCATGGGCAGACCCAGTACTTC.